These T cell receptor beta chains were read from a single sample in a study of shared clonotypes between healthy human individuals. Assay: immunoSEQ multiplex PCR; the TCRdb copy retains only in-frame clones and omits some. In the table there are about 960,000 clones, about three quarters of which are singletons. The material sequenced was memory CD4+ T cells sorted from blood. Source of these receptors: a young man in good health. The CDR3 runs from the conserved cysteine through the conserved F or W. The order of the fields is J gene, V gene, clone size, D gene, CDR3 DNA, CDR3 protein. D genes are given only for firm matches. The listing skips clone size in some rows; elsewhere it reads once, few, many or a size class.

j_call: TRBJ2-5; v_call: TRBV7-8; clone_size: -; d_call: -; cdr3_nt: TGTGCCAGCAGCTTAGCAGGCCTGCTAGAGACCCAGTACTTC; cdr3_aa: CASSLAGLLETQYF
j_call: TRBJ1-5; v_call: TRBV6-1; clone_size: -; d_call: -; cdr3_nt: TGTGCCAGCAGTGACCACGCATCACAGGGAGATCAGCCCCAGCATTTT; cdr3_aa: CASSDHASQGDQPQHF
j_call: TRBJ1-1; v_call: TRBV6-6; clone_size: -; d_call: -; cdr3_nt: TGTGCCAGCAGTGACCCCGCCCGGGGGTCTGAAGCTTTCTTT; cdr3_aa: CASSDPARGSEAFF
j_call: TRBJ1-2; v_call: TRBV7-9; clone_size: -; d_call: -; cdr3_nt: TGTGCCAGCAGCGTGGGTGTGTCTGGCTATGGCTACACCTTC; cdr3_aa: CASSVGVSGYGYTF
j_call: TRBJ1-1; v_call: TRBV5-4; clone_size: -; d_call: -; cdr3_nt: TGTGCCAGCAGCTCGGACCTACGACGGAACACTGAAGCTTTCTTT; cdr3_aa: CASSSDLRRNTEAFF
j_call: TRBJ2-3; v_call: TRBV11-2; clone_size: -; d_call: TRBD2; cdr3_nt: TGTGCCAGCAGATACAGCGGGAGACTCACAGATACGCAGTATTTT; cdr3_aa: CASRYSGRLTDTQYF
j_call: TRBJ2-5; v_call: TRBV18; clone_size: once; d_call: TRBD2; cdr3_nt: TGTGCCAGCTCACCACGGGACGGGAGGGCCGCGGAGACCCAGTACTTC; cdr3_aa: CASSPRDGRAAETQYF
j_call: TRBJ2-7; v_call: TRBV10-2; clone_size: -; d_call: -; cdr3_nt: TGCGCCAGCAGTGGGGGCTTCCTCTACGAGCAGTACTTC; cdr3_aa: CASSGGFLYEQYF
j_call: TRBJ2-3; v_call: TRBV7-3; clone_size: -; d_call: -; cdr3_nt: TGTGCCAGCAGCTTAAATGACAGAGACACAGATACGCAGTATTTT; cdr3_aa: CASSLNDRDTDTQYF
j_call: TRBJ2-3; v_call: TRBV5-1; clone_size: -; d_call: -; cdr3_nt: TGCGCCAGCAGCGATCAGGGAAAGGATACGCAGTATTTT; cdr3_aa: CASSDQGKDTQYF
j_call: TRBJ2-3; v_call: TRBV6-1; clone_size: many; d_call: TRBD2; cdr3_nt: TGTGCCAGCACCATAGCGGGGTTTAGCACAGATACGCAGTATTTT; cdr3_aa: CASTIAGFSTDTQYF
j_call: TRBJ1-5; v_call: TRBV2; clone_size: -; d_call: TRBD1; cdr3_nt: TGTGCCAGCAGTGGCTGGACAGGGTACAATCAGCCCCAGCATTTT; cdr3_aa: CASSGWTGYNQPQHF
j_call: TRBJ1-2; v_call: TRBV11-1; clone_size: few; d_call: TRBD1; cdr3_nt: TGTGCCAGCAGCTCTTCGGACAGGGCTAAGGATGGCTACACCTTC; cdr3_aa: CASSSSDRAKDGYTF
j_call: TRBJ2-5; v_call: TRBV7-9; clone_size: -; d_call: -; cdr3_nt: TGTGCCAGCAGCTTAGGCGTTGGGAGGCTAGAGACCCAGTACTTC; cdr3_aa: CASSLGVGRLETQYF
j_call: TRBJ2-2; v_call: TRBV6-1; clone_size: -; d_call: TRBD1; cdr3_nt: TGTGCCAGCAGATGGGACAGGGTAACCGGGGAGCTGTTTTTT; cdr3_aa: CASRWDRVTGELFF
j_call: TRBJ2-2; v_call: TRBV5-6; clone_size: -; d_call: -; cdr3_nt: TGTGCCAGCAGCTCAACCCGAGGGGGAGCGAACACCGGGGAGCTGTTTTTT; cdr3_aa: CASSSTRGGANTGELFF
j_call: TRBJ1-6; v_call: TRBV5-1; clone_size: few; d_call: -; cdr3_nt: TGCGCCAGCAGCTTGGATTACGGCAATTCACCCCTCCACTTT; cdr3_aa: CASSLDYGNSPLHF
j_call: TRBJ1-2; v_call: TRBV30; clone_size: -; d_call: -; cdr3_nt: TGTGCCTGGAGTGGGAGGGTGGGCTACACCTTC; cdr3_aa: CAWSGRVGYTF
j_call: TRBJ1-6; v_call: TRBV6-1; clone_size: -; d_call: TRBD1; cdr3_nt: TGTGCCAGCAGTGATCTCGCACCCTTGGGCAGGGGGAATTCACCCCTCCACTTT; cdr3_aa: CASSDLAPLGRGNSPLHF
j_call: TRBJ1-1; v_call: TRBV29-1; clone_size: -; d_call: TRBD1; cdr3_nt: TGCAGCGTTGGAAACAGGGGTAGGAACACTGAAGCTTTCTTT; cdr3_aa: CSVGNRGRNTEAFF
j_call: TRBJ2-1; v_call: TRBV5-4; clone_size: -; d_call: TRBD2; cdr3_nt: TGTGCCAGCAGCGTAACTAGCGGGGGACCCAATGAGCAGTTCTTC; cdr3_aa: CASSVTSGGPNEQFF
j_call: TRBJ1-5; v_call: TRBV10-2; clone_size: -; d_call: -; cdr3_nt: TGCGCCAGCAGTGAGCCTGGGCCCAATCAGCCCCAGCATTTT; cdr3_aa: CASSEPGPNQPQHF
j_call: TRBJ2-7; v_call: TRBV5-1; clone_size: once; d_call: TRBD1; cdr3_nt: TGCGCCAGCAGCTTGGACACGTGGACAGGGACCTACGAGCAGTACTTC; cdr3_aa: CASSLDTWTGTYEQYF
j_call: TRBJ2-2; v_call: TRBV5-1; clone_size: -; d_call: -; cdr3_nt: TGCGCCAGCAGCTTGGCAAGATTTGGGGACACCGGGGAGCTGTTTTTT; cdr3_aa: CASSLARFGDTGELFF
j_call: TRBJ2-3; v_call: TRBV6-1; clone_size: once; d_call: -; cdr3_nt: TGTGCCAGCACACCATATTTCTACACAGATACGCAGTATTTT; cdr3_aa: CASTPYFYTDTQYF
j_call: TRBJ1-6; v_call: TRBV2; clone_size: -; d_call: -; cdr3_nt: TGTGCCAGCACCGCACAGAGCTCCTATAATTCACCCCTCCACTTT; cdr3_aa: CASTAQSSYNSPLHF
j_call: TRBJ2-1; v_call: TRBV5-5; clone_size: -; d_call: -; cdr3_nt: TGTGCCAGCAGCCTCGGGCCCAGGGTTCATGAGCAGTTCTTC; cdr3_aa: CASSLGPRVHEQFF
j_call: TRBJ2-5; v_call: TRBV7-2; clone_size: -; d_call: -; cdr3_nt: TGTGCCAGCAGCTGGGGGGCGGGACAAGAGACCCAGTACTTC; cdr3_aa: CASSWGAGQETQYF
j_call: TRBJ1-2; v_call: TRBV5-1; clone_size: -; d_call: TRBD1; cdr3_nt: TGCGCCAGCAGCCCAATACCGGGACAGTATGGCTACACCTTC; cdr3_aa: CASSPIPGQYGYTF
j_call: TRBJ1-5; v_call: TRBV27; clone_size: -; d_call: -; cdr3_nt: TGTGCCAGCAGTTCACTCGGGACTCCTCGCAATCAGCCCCAGCATTTT; cdr3_aa: CASSSLGTPRNQPQHF
j_call: TRBJ1-3; v_call: TRBV30; clone_size: -; d_call: TRBD1; cdr3_nt: TGTGCCTGGAAGGACAGGGGAATCGGAGGAAACACCATATATTTT; cdr3_aa: CAWKDRGIGGNTIYF
j_call: TRBJ2-1; v_call: TRBV18; clone_size: -; d_call: TRBD2; cdr3_nt: TGTGCCAGCTCACCACCGGGACTAGCGGGAGAGAATGAGCAGTTCTTC; cdr3_aa: CASSPPGLAGENEQFF
j_call: TRBJ1-6; v_call: TRBV6-5; clone_size: -; d_call: -; cdr3_nt: TGTGCCAGCAGTTCCCGGTTTGGGGGGGGTGATTCACCCCTCCACTTT; cdr3_aa: CASSSRFGGGDSPLHF
j_call: TRBJ1-4; v_call: TRBV18; clone_size: -; d_call: TRBD1; cdr3_nt: TGTGCCAGCACCGGACAGGGGACGAAACTGTTTTTT; cdr3_aa: CASTGQGTKLFF
j_call: TRBJ2-7; v_call: TRBV5-1; clone_size: -; d_call: -; cdr3_nt: TGCGCCAGCAGACCAGAACCCGCCTACGAGCAGTACTTC; cdr3_aa: CASRPEPAYEQYF
j_call: TRBJ1-3; v_call: TRBV30; clone_size: -; d_call: -; cdr3_nt: TGTGCCTGCATAGGGCTTAGCGCTGGAAACACCATATATTTT; cdr3_aa: CACIGLSAGNTIYF
j_call: TRBJ1-3; v_call: TRBV28; clone_size: many; d_call: TRBD1; cdr3_nt: TGTGCCACCTACCCCGGACAGGGCCGAAACACCATATATTTT; cdr3_aa: CATYPGQGRNTIYF
j_call: TRBJ2-7; v_call: TRBV11-2; clone_size: -; d_call: TRBD2; cdr3_nt: TGTGCCAGCAGTTCCTCCTCGGGGGGTTGGTACGAGCAGTACTTC; cdr3_aa: CASSSSSGGWYEQYF
j_call: TRBJ1-5; v_call: TRBV19; clone_size: -; d_call: TRBD1; cdr3_nt: TGTGCCAGTAGGGTGACAGGGCACTATAGCAATCAGCCCCAGCATTTT; cdr3_aa: CASRVTGHYSNQPQHF
j_call: TRBJ1-1; v_call: TRBV7-8; clone_size: -; d_call: -; cdr3_nt: TGTGCCAGCAGCTTAGCGTGGGGAGAAGCTTTCTTT; cdr3_aa: CASSLAWGEAFF
j_call: TRBJ2-2; v_call: TRBV7-2; clone_size: -; d_call: -; cdr3_nt: TGTGCCAGCAGCTTAGGTGGAGAAACCGGGGAGCTGTTTTTT; cdr3_aa: CASSLGGETGELFF
j_call: TRBJ2-5; v_call: TRBV5-1; clone_size: once; d_call: -; cdr3_nt: TGCGCCAGCAGCGAGCCGACCCGTCAAGAGACCCAGTACTTC; cdr3_aa: CASSEPTRQETQYF
j_call: TRBJ2-4; v_call: TRBV11-2; clone_size: -; d_call: TRBD1; cdr3_nt: TGTGCCAGCAGCCAGACAGGGGGAACCAAAAACATTCAGTACTTC; cdr3_aa: CASSQTGGTKNIQYF
j_call: TRBJ1-3; v_call: TRBV4-1; clone_size: -; d_call: -; cdr3_nt: TGCGCCAGCAGCCCATTATACAGGGCCGGAAACACCATATATTTT; cdr3_aa: CASSPLYRAGNTIYF
j_call: TRBJ2-7; v_call: TRBV18; clone_size: -; d_call: -; cdr3_nt: TGTGCCAGCTCAGGTACCGGGACCGGCCCTTACGAGCAGTACTTC; cdr3_aa: CASSGTGTGPYEQYF
j_call: TRBJ2-5; v_call: TRBV5-6; clone_size: -; d_call: -; cdr3_nt: TGTGCCAGCAGCTTGGGCAATAGTGGACCCGGGACCCAGTACTTC; cdr3_aa: CASSLGNSGPGTQYF
j_call: TRBJ2-7; v_call: TRBV7-8; clone_size: -; d_call: -; cdr3_nt: TGTGCCAGCAGCTTGGGGCAGTCCGCCTACGAGCAGTACTTC; cdr3_aa: CASSLGQSAYEQYF
j_call: TRBJ2-2; v_call: TRBV4-1; clone_size: -; d_call: -; cdr3_nt: TGCGCCAGCAGCCAAGGCCGATCACCGAACACCGGGGAGCTGTTTTTT; cdr3_aa: CASSQGRSPNTGELFF
j_call: TRBJ1-5; v_call: TRBV6-5; clone_size: -; d_call: -; cdr3_nt: TGTGCCAGCAGTTACTCCGGCGTTAGCAATCAGCCCCAGCATTTT; cdr3_aa: CASSYSGVSNQPQHF
j_call: TRBJ1-5; v_call: TRBV18; clone_size: -; d_call: -; cdr3_nt: TGTGCCAGCTCGGCCGAAGACGGGAGAATGGGTCAGCCCCAGCATTTT; cdr3_aa: CASSAEDGRMGQPQHF